Listed below are T cell receptor beta chains from one sample, sequenced in a study of cytomegalovirus exposure and HLA in healthy donors. Method: immunoSEQ multiplex PCR; TCRdb's copy keeps in-frame clones and lacks some. The sample lists some 240,000 clones, 75% to 90% occurring once. Sequences were obtained from PBMCs. The origin of the receptors is a young woman in good health and CMV-seronegative. Both conserved end residues are part of each CDR3. A D gene is named only where the DNA matches it firmly. The size of a clone is reported for some rows only, either as once, few or many, or as a class for expanded clones.

NA	NA	TRBV7-2	TRBJ1-1	TGTGCCAGCACCAGGGCCGGGGGGTACACTGAAGCTTTCTTT	CASTRAGGYTEAFF
NA	NA	TRBV27	TRBJ2-5	TGTGCCAGCAGTTCCGCCTATTTGGCGGAGACCCAGTACTTC	CASSSAYLAETQYF
NA	NA	TRBV10-1	TRBJ2-7	TGCGCCAGCAGTGAGTCGATGGGGAGGGGGAGATACGAGCAGTACTTC	CASSESMGRGRYEQYF
NA	NA	TRBV5-1	TRBJ2-2	TGCGCCAGCAGAGTCGGGGGACAGAACACCGGGGAGCTGTTTTTT	CASRVGGQNTGELFF
NA	NA	TRBV19	TRBJ1-2	TGTGCCAGTAGAGCCAGAGAGAATTTGTGGCAGGCTGCCTTC	CASRARENLWQAAF
NA	NA	TRBV20-1	TRBJ2-1	TGCAGTGCTAGAGATACCAATGAGCAGTTCTTC	CSARDTNEQFF
NA	NA	TRBV6-5	TRBJ2-2	TGTGCCAGCAGTTACTCGATCAAAAACACCGGGGAGCTGTTTTTT	CASSYSIKNTGELFF
NA	TRBD1	TRBV7-3	TRBJ1-5	TGTGCCAGCAGCTTAAAGGGACAGGGGTCCGGACGGGGCAATCAGCCCCAGCATTTT	CASSLKGQGSGRGNQPQHF
NA	NA	TRBV28	TRBJ2-1	TGTGCCAGCAGCTGGGGGACAAGTCGGGAGAATGAGCAGTTCTTC	CASSWGTSRENEQFF
once	NA	TRBV5-1	TRBJ1-2	TGCGCCAGCAGCTGGGGAGGGGGGCGCGAGATCGGCTACACCTTC	CASSWGGGREIGYTF
NA	NA	TRBV9	TRBJ2-1	TGTGCCAGCAGCGTACTCCGGGACCACCTCTACAATGAGCAGTTCTTC	CASSVLRDHLYNEQFF
once	NA	TRBV6-1	TRBJ1-1	TGTGCCAGCAGTGAAGTGCAGGGATTTGAAGCTTTCTTT	CASSEVQGFEAFF
NA	NA	TRBV5-4	TRBJ2-6	TGTGCCAGCAGCCCCCGGAGCACTTACTCTGGGGCCAACGTCCTGACTTTC	CASSPRSTYSGANVLTF
NA	TRBD1	TRBV6-1	TRBJ1-2	TGTGCCAGCAGTGAAGGGGTCAGGGGGAGTGGCTACACCTTC	CASSEGVRGSGYTF
few	NA	TRBV2	TRBJ1-2	TGTGCCAGCAGTGCATCCGGGGGTGAGGGCTACACCTTC	CASSASGGEGYTF
NA	TRBD1	TRBV9	TRBJ1-2	TGTGCCAGCAGCCAAGGACAGGGTTACTATGGCTACACCTTC	CASSQGQGYYGYTF
NA	NA	TRBV30	TRBJ2-1	TGTGCCTGGAGGCCGACCGGACCCAGGGTAGAGCAGTTCTTC	CAWRPTGPRVEQFF
few	NA	TRBV28	TRBJ2-4	TGTGCCAGCAGCCCACGGGTCCCAAAAAACATTCAGTACTTC	CASSPRVPKNIQYF
NA	TRBD1	TRBV27	TRBJ2-1	TGTGCCAGCAGTTCCTGGACAGGGTATGGCAATGAGCAGTTCTTC	CASSSWTGYGNEQFF
NA	NA	TRBV30	TRBJ1-3	TGTGCCTGGAGTGTAGGGGGGACGAACACCATATATTTT	CAWSVGGTNTIYF
NA	NA	TRBV9	TRBJ2-1	TGTGCCAGCAGCGTTGACAGCCGCTCCTACAATGAGCAGTTCTTC	CASSVDSRSYNEQFF
NA	TRBD2	TRBV27	TRBJ2-3	TGTGCCAGCTGGAGGGCCGCTAGCGGGAGTCTTACTAGCACAGATACGCAGTATTTT	CASWRAASGSLTSTDTQYF
NA	TRBD1	TRBV5-4	TRBJ1-1	TGTGCCAGCAGCACTCCGACAGGGGCTGGGAACACTGAAGCTTTCTTT	CASSTPTGAGNTEAFF
NA	TRBD2	TRBV27	TRBJ2-1	TGTGCCAGCGCCCTGAGGCTAGCGGGAGGGTACAATGAGCAGTTCTTC	CASALRLAGGYNEQFF
NA	TRBD2	TRBV6-4	TRBJ2-1	TGTGCCAGCAGTGACGGCGAGACTAGCGGCTACAATGAGCAGTTCTTC	CASSDGETSGYNEQFF
NA	NA	TRBV5-1	TRBJ1-2	TGCGCCAGCAGCTTGCAGGGTCGCGGCTACACCTTC	CASSLQGRGYTF
NA	NA	TRBV6-5	TRBJ1-1	TGTGCCAGCGGCAGGAACACTGAAGCTTTCTTT	CASGRNTEAFF
NA	NA	TRBV6-5	TRBJ2-7	TGTGCCAGCAGTACTACTAACAAGAAGCAGTACTTC	CASSTTNKKQYF
NA	NA	TRBV5-1	TRBJ1-2	TGCGCCAGCACGTACAGTTTTGGAAATGGCTACACCTTC	CASTYSFGNGYTF
NA	NA	TRBV27	TRBJ1-4	TGTGCCAGCACTCGGCAGGGGTTGGGAGAAAAACTGTTTTTT	CASTRQGLGEKLFF
NA	TRBD1	TRBV5-4	TRBJ1-2	TGTGCCAGCAGCAAGGACAGGCTCGATGGCTACACCTTC	CASSKDRLDGYTF
many	NA	TRBV15	TRBJ2-5	TGTGCCACCAGCAGAGACACGGAGACCCAGTACTTC	CATSRDTETQYF
NA	TRBD2	TRBV6-5	TRBJ2-7	TGTGCCAGCAGTTACCCGACCCGGGGGGGGTACGAGCAGTACTTC	CASSYPTRGGYEQYF
NA	TRBD1	TRBV9	TRBJ1-2	TGTGCCAGCAGCGTAGCTTCGGGCAGGGGGGGAGGCTACACCTTC	CASSVASGRGGGYTF
NA	NA	TRBV5-1	TRBJ2-7	TGCGCCAGCAGCGCACAGAACTACGAGCAGTACTTC	CASSAQNYEQYF
NA	NA	TRBV19	TRBJ1-5	TGTGCCAGTAGTATTGAAAGAAATCAGCCCCAGCATTTT	CASSIERNQPQHF
NA	NA	TRBV2	TRBJ1-2	TGTGCCAGCAGTGAGGTCCGTGGCTACACCTTC	CASSEVRGYTF
NA	NA	TRBV7-9	TRBJ2-6	TGTGCCAGCAGCTTATTCGGCGTGCGCCTACCTTCTGGGGCCAACGTCCTGACTTTC	CASSLFGVRLPSGANVLTF
NA	NA	TRBV15	TRBJ1-2	TGTGCCACCAGCAGAGATCTGATGGGCGGAAACTATGGCTACACCTTC	CATSRDLMGGNYGYTF
NA	NA	TRBV6-5	TRBJ2-6	TGTGCCAGCAGTTACTACAACCCCTCTGGGGCCAACGTCCTGACTTTC	CASSYYNPSGANVLTF
NA	NA	TRBV9	TRBJ1-2	TGTGCCAGCAGCGTAGATGGGGATTACTATGGCTACACCTTC	CASSVDGDYYGYTF
NA	TRBD2	TRBV28	TRBJ2-7	TGTGCCAGCAGTTTACCCTTACCCCAAGCGGGAGGCAGGCACGAGCAGTACTTC	CASSLPLPQAGGRHEQYF
NA	TRBD1	TRBV7-3	TRBJ2-1	TGTGCCAGCAGCTTTGGGACAGGAACATACAATGAGCAGTTCTTC	CASSFGTGTYNEQFF
NA	NA	TRBV15	TRBJ1-1	TGTGCCACCAGCCCGCTTATACCGGGACCTAGGAACACTGAAGCTTTCTTT	CATSPLIPGPRNTEAFF
NA	NA	TRBV29-1	TRBJ2-1	TGCAGCGTTGAGGGGGTGAGCTACAATGAGCAGTTCTTC	CSVEGVSYNEQFF
few	TRBD1	TRBV6-1	TRBJ2-7	TGTGCCAGCAGACAGGGGATCTCGAGCTACGAGCAGTACTTC	CASRQGISSYEQYF
few	NA	TRBV11-2	TRBJ1-1	TGTGCCAGCAGCTTAGTACCCAGGAACACTGAAGCTTTCTTT	CASSLVPRNTEAFF
NA	NA	TRBV5-4	TRBJ2-7	TGTGCCAGCAGCTTTGCTCGCAACTACGAGCAGTACTTC	CASSFARNYEQYF
NA	NA	TRBV20-1	TRBJ2-5	TGCAGTGCTGAGTACCAAGAGACCCAGTACTTC	CSAEYQETQYF
NA	NA	TRBV15	TRBJ1-2	TGTGCCACCAGCAGACAGGGAACTAACTATGGCTACACCTTC	CATSRQGTNYGYTF